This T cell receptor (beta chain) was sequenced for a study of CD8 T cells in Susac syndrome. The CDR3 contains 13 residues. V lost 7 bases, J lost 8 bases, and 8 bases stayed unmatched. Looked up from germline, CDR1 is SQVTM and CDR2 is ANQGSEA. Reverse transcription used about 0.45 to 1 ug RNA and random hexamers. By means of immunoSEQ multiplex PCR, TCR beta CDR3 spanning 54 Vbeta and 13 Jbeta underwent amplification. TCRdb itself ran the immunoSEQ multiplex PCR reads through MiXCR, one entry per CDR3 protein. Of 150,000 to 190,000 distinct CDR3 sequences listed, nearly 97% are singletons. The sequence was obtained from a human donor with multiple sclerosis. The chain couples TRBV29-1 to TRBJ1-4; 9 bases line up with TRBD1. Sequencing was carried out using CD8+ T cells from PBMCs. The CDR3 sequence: CSAETGGYEKLFF. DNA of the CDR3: TGCAGCGCGGAGACAGGGGGATACGAAAAACTGTTTTTT.